Detailed here is one T cell receptor beta chain. Its binding antigen is unknown. No much larger clone is present one base from it, and per-base qualities are unavailable. This specimen belongs to a study of shared clonotypes between healthy human individuals (TCRdb year 2020). As for the study more broadly: The cohort included a few men and a couple of women between 18 and 49 years of age. To increase sequencing depth and limit assay-specific biases, different laboratories used diverse techniques to prepare libraries and sequence TCR repertoires. Blood TCR repertoires of 5 or 6 healthy adults were deeply sequenced to estimate repertoire size and the extent of clonotype sharing between individuals. Per donor, leukapheresis produced somewhere between about 0.94 and 9.5 billion PBMCs. For each donor, CD4 naive and CD4 memory were each given three plates, CD8 naive was given two plates, and CD8 memory was given one plate. General conclusions and limits of the study: Higher generation probabilities were observed for clonotypes shared by all four sorted-subset donors than for non-shared clonotypes. Sharing across a few donors was observed for approximately 5% of naive CD4, 3.5% of naive CD8, over 2% of memory CD4, and around 0.4% of memory CD8 clonotypes. The genetic and exposure-history diversity represented was limited by the small number of donors. Incomplete sequencing was indicated by rarefaction of sorted-subset datasets, despite the large sequencing depth. Pairwise subsampling led to the expectation that sequencing depth would affect the degree of clonotype sharing among donors. Sampling was restricted to blood, and TCR repertoires in tissue are likely to differ from TCR repertoires in blood. Estimated clonotype richness was generally larger for naive than for memory subsets.

Using the deep immunoSEQ assay, TCR CDR3 regions were amplified from genomic DNA by multiplex PCR. Genomic DNA extracted from each cell subset was distributed evenly over all wells of several immunoSEQ 96-well plates, and each plate served as one replicate. For sorted subsets, roughly 200 ng of genomic DNA, equivalent to around 31,000 T cell genomes, went into each replicate PCR. The purified libraries were quantified using a Qubit 3.0 fluorometer, sized with a Bioanalyzer 2100, and then quantified again using the KAPA Library Quantification kit. Every immunoSEQ 96-well plate was sequenced on a dedicated single-read 150-cycle Illumina NextSeq 550 flow cell. The study's processing was this. Because the immunoSEQ output included only junctional sequences and no quality scores, the filtering could not be the same as the filtering used for full-length reads. To assign V/J genes and CDR3, sequences were annotated against IMGT germline references using PyIR, a Python wrapper for IgBLAST v1.9. Any read was removed if the V/J assignment was weak (E-value above 1e-6), the CDR3 was missing, or the read contained stop codons, out-of-frame junctions, or ambiguous translated residues. V3J clonotypes were defined as sequences sharing the same inferred V gene, J gene, and CDR3 amino acid sequence. To compute the percentage overlap between repertoires, the number of shared unique clonotypes was divided by the size of the smaller repertoire. RTK rarefaction, the Chao1 estimator, and Recon v2.1 estimates of unobserved clonotypes were used to assess repertoire richness. Generation probabilities for all TCRbeta clonotypes obtained by the gDNA method from a handful of donors were computed using OLGA. Here the immuneACCESS table is served through TCRdb, limited to in-frame sequences with V and J called. Missing clones are a known gap in these copies; in checked studies unresolved V genes cover under half, and the rest lacks a known reason. V and J calls and clone size are as listed in that table; D and trimming were resolved from the DNA. For this sample there are around 990,000 clones; 77% appear just once. Approximately 0.9% of the sample is in the top ten clones.

CDR1 and CDR2 (ENHRY, SYGVKD) derive from the germline V gene. The CDR3 goes from the cysteine to the phenylalanine over 16 residues. The kept DNA is CDR3 alone, 48 bases in frame from the first base. The V end gives up 2 bases and the J end 2 bases, leaving 6 bases in the junction not matched to a gene. Healthy HIV-negative adults with no recently reported acute infections or vaccinations were included as donors. Every donor was a Caucasian adult residing in Nashville, Tennessee, USA. CD4+ T cells were enriched by magnetic negative selection; naive cells were then positively selected on CD45RA, and the negative fraction formed the memory subset. After blood collection by leukapheresis, PBMCs were isolated using Ficoll-Histopaque density gradient centrifugation and then cryopreserved in the vapor phase of liquid nitrogen. Analytical flow cytometry was used to check the purity and quantity of every magnetically sorted T cell population. Genomic DNA was isolated from every sorted fraction and measured by UV absorbance on a Nanodrop 2000c.

The sequence joins TRBV10-3 to TRBJ2-7, with TRBD1 matching 10 junction bases. The source material was memory CD4+ T cells from PBMCs. This specimen's cell subset or site label, per the study, means: CD45RA-negative fraction. The receptor's source is a young man in good health. Some clones in this sample may be carry-over from other donors' samples. The CDR3 amino acid sequence is: CAISEPGTGVTYEQYF. The nucleotides are TGTGCCATCAGTGAGCCGGGGACAGGGGTAACCTACGAGCAGTACTTC.